A single sample gave rise to the 29 T cell receptor beta chains below, sequenced in a study of regulatory T cells in long-lasting Graves disease. The TCR beta library used iRepertoire HTBI primers with Arm-PCR amplification of CDR3. Using its own MiXCR run on the multiplex PCR reads, TCRdb lists one record per CDR3 protein. Among roughly 400,000 distinct CDR3 sequences listed, 15% were seen once. Time point indicated: newly diagnosed GD, antithyroid drugs for less than 3 months. Extracted RNA from PBMCs served as the source of the TCR library. These records were also assigned to another study, of T cells in Graves' hyperthyroidism and ophthalmopathy.

The specimen was peripheral blood mononuclear cells (PBMCs), collected at new diagnosis, from a patient treated with antithyroid drugs. These receptors were collected from a woman aged 40 to 49 with Graves disease.

There are many counts of this clonotype. J is TRBJ2-1 and V is TRBV20-1, with TRBD1 as a possible D gene (6 bases). The CDR3 covers 14 residues. The V and J ends lost 3 bases and 7 bases respectively, with 16 bases between them. In germline, CDR1 is DFQATT, CDR2 SNEGSKA (reference sequence). The CDR3 nucleotides read TGCAGTGCTAGTAAGGGGGAGTTGGGGAATGAGCAGTTCTTC. This sequence encodes CSASKGELGNEQFF.

This clonotype was observed a handful of times. The chain employs TRBV28 and TRBJ2-1; maybe TRBD1 (6 bases). The CDR3 consists of 16 residues. Germline CDR1 is MDHEN and CDR2 is SYDVKM. Trimming shortened V by 2 bases and J by 6 bases, and 17 bases separated the two germline ends. The CDR3 protein is CASSLGQGHIGNEQFF. In DNA, the CDR3 is TGTGCCAGCAGTTTAGGTCAGGGACATATTGGCAATGAGCAGTTCTTC.

This chain uses TRBV19 with TRBJ2-4, with 8 nucleotides matching TRBD2. Trimming at V came to 3 bases and at J to 2 bases, leaving 12 bases not matched to a gene. Looked up from germline, CDR1 is LNHDA and CDR2 is SQIVND (reference sequence). The CDR3 is 18 residues long. The CDR3 bases are TGTGCCAGTAGTATGGTTCCCGCGGTAGCGGGAACCAAAAACATTCAGTACTTC. Amino acid sequence: CASSMVPAVAGTKNIQYF.

CDR3 protein: CASSPRGRPTDTQYF. CDR3 in DNA: TGTGCCAGCAGCCCCCGGGGGCGACCCACAGATACGCAGTATTTT. V and J are TRBV14 and TRBJ2-3; D may correspond to TRBD1 or TRBD2 (6 bases each). The V end was cut by 4 bases, the J end by 2 bases, with 13 bases between. This CDR3 is 15 amino acids long. Germline V lookup: CDR1 SGHDN, CDR2 FVKESK.

This clonotype was seen many times. This rearrangement joins TRBV28 to TRBJ1-1; no clear D. Germline loops: CDR1 MDHEN, CDR2 SYDVKM. The CDR3 has 13 amino acids. Trimming stripped 6 bases from V and 9 bases from J, with 17 bases between. CDR3 DNA sequence: TGTGCCAGCAGCCCCCAACAACAGATCAAAGCTTTCTTT. Protein: CASSPQQQIKAFF.

In this sample, this clonotype turned up a few times. The CDR3 region is CAVQTVSSYEQYF. CDR3 nucleotides: TGTGCCGTCCAGACGGTGAGCTCCTACGAGCAGTACTTC. V usage is TRBV10-3 and J usage is TRBJ2-7; D uncertain. V was pared by 11 bases and J by 0 bases, with 14 bases between. The CDR3 length is 13 residues. The germline gives CDR1 ENHRY, CDR2 SYGVKD.

This clonotype was seen more than once but under ten times. A junction end diverges from the germline sequence, so it may reflect a read error. The J gene is TRBJ2-7, the V gene TRBV20-1; tentative D call: TRBD2 (6 bases). The germline V gene encodes CDR1 DFQATT and CDR2 SNEGSKA (reference sequence). The CDR3 is 15 residues long. Written as DNA, the CDR3 is TGCAGTGCTCGAGAGCGGAGGGACCCCTCCTACGAGCAGTACTTC. It is translated as CSARERRDPSYEQYF.

This clonotype was counted between two and nine times. The gene calls are TRBV30 and TRBJ2-4, with TRBD1 as a possible D gene (6 bases). V lost 4 bases, J lost 7 bases, and 11 bases lay in between. Germline values: CDR1 GTSNPN, CDR2 SVGIG (reference sequence). The CDR3 extends over 12 amino acids. Here the CDR3 reads CAWIPGENIQYF. CDR3 nucleotide sequence: TGTGCCTGGATTCCAGGGGAGAACATTCAGTACTTC.

This clonotype was seen at least ten times. The gene calls are TRBV2 and TRBJ2-3; 7 bases match TRBD2. This CDR3 has 16 amino acids. Germline CDR1 SNHLY, CDR2 FYNNEI. Trimming removed 1 base from V and 5 bases from J; junction bases left unmatched: 9. CDR3 bases: TGTGCCAGCAGTGAAGACGGGGCGGGAGTGGGAGATACGCAGTATTTT. Translated: CASSEDGAGVGDTQYF.

A word on this clonotype: A far larger clone is one base from this, pointing to a likely read error. This chain connects TRBV12-3 or TRBV12-4 to TRBJ2-3; D is unresolved. The DNA end is more similar to TRBJ2-5, so the J call may be wrong. The CDR3 totals 15 residues. CDR3 coding DNA: TGTGCCAGCAATTCCTCCGGCTTAGAGGCTGGGGCCCAGTACTTC. This translates into CASNSSGLEAGAQYF.

This clonotype was recorded at least ten times. This sequence joins TRBV11-3 and TRBJ2-5; tentative D call: TRBD2 (7 bases). The J call may be in error: the DNA end matches TRBJ2-1 better. From germline, CDR1 is SGHNT and CDR2 YENEEA. The CDR3 has 15 residues. CDR3 residues: CASSLVRGAGNEQFF. Written as DNA, the CDR3 is TGTGCCAGCAGCTTAGTTCGGGGGGCGGGCAATGAGCAGTTCTTC.

There are many counts of this clonotype. J is TRBJ2-5 and V is TRBV6-5, with D possibly TRBD1 on 6 matching bases. The V end lost 0 bases, the J end lost 1 base, and 15 bases lay between the germline ends. The CDR3 spans 17 residues. In germline, CDR1 is MNHEY, CDR2 SVGAGI. The DNA of the CDR3 is TGTGCCAGCAGTTACTCGCTTTCAGGGGCTGGCCAAGAGACCCAGTACTTC. Translating gives CASSYSLSGAGQETQYF.

This clonotype has at least ten counts. The chain couples TRBV12-3 or TRBV12-4 to TRBJ2-3; TRBD1 aligns across 12 bases. The CDR3 runs 15 residues. V lost 7 bases and J lost 2; bases outside the gene matches: 4. In nucleotides, the CDR3 is TGTGCCAGCAACCTGGGACAGGGGGCCACAGATACGCAGTATTTT. Translated, it gives CASNLGQGATDTQYF.

At least ten counts were recorded for this clonotype. The chain uses TRBV5-1 and TRBJ2-2; a weak D match, TRBD1 (6 bases). V lost 1 base to trimming and J lost 0 bases, with 7 bases between them. The CDR3 covers 15 residues. From germline, CDR1 is SGHRS and CDR2 YFSETQ. The CDR3 DNA sequence: TGCGCCAGCAGCTTGTGGGGGCCGAACACCGGGGAGCTGTTTTTT. Translated, it gives CASSLWGPNTGELFF.

This clonotype has a count of ten or more. The chain carries TRBV28 and TRBJ2-6; D possibly corresponds to TRBD2 (6 bases). The CDR3 runs 14 residues. Trimming pared 7 bases from V and 0 bases from J, leaving 7 bases between. CDR1 is MDHEN and CDR2 is SYDVKM in the germline V gene. The CDR3 region is CASTGVSGANVLTF. CDR3 coding DNA: TGTGCCAGCACGGGGGTCTCTGGGGCCAACGTCCTGACTTTC.

This clonotype occurred a few times. This chain joins TRBV20-1 and TRBJ1-5, with 7 bases lining up with TRBD1. Per the germline V gene, CDR1 is DFQATT and CDR2 is SNEGSKA (reference sequence). The CDR3 contains 14 residues. Germline trimming cut 0 bases from V and 3 bases from J; bases unmatched to any gene: 2. This CDR3 is CSAREGQPNQPQHF. As DNA, the CDR3 is TGCAGTGCTAGAGAGGGACAGCCCAATCAGCCCCAGCATTTT.

At least ten counts were recorded for this clonotype. The genes are TRBV29-1 and TRBJ2-7; 9 bases agree with TRBD1. Germline CDR1 reads SQVTM; CDR2 reads ANQGSEA. V was pared by 6 bases and J by 5 bases, with 8 bases of the junction left unmatched. The CDR3 is made up of 13 amino acids. The CDR3 is CSVHDRGRNEQYF. In nucleotides, the CDR3 is TGCAGCGTCCATGACAGGGGGAGGAACGAGCAGTACTTC.

The chain couples TRBV20-1 to TRBJ2-4; TRBD2 aligns across 9 bases. The trim removed 6 bases at V and 2 bases at J, leaving 11 bases unmatched. The CDR3 has 16 residues. The germline gives CDR1 DFQATT, CDR2 SNEGSKA (reference sequence). This CDR3 reads CSANSALAGSKNIQYF. The CDR3 DNA sequence: TGCAGTGCCAATTCGGCACTAGCGGGCTCCAAAAACATTCAGTACTTC.

In its sample, this clonotype was seen a few times. Possible read error: a much larger clone is one base away. The chain couples TRBV12-3 or TRBV12-4 to TRBJ2-3; TRBD2 matches 15 bases. The CDR3 extends over 15 amino acids. The V and J ends lost 5 bases and 4 bases, in that order; junction bases with no gene match: 1. The CDR3 reads CASSGLAGGPDTQYF. The CDR3 coding sequence is TGTGCCAGCAGTGGACTAGCGGGAGGGCCAGATACGCAGTATTTT.

Ten or more counts support this clonotype. This rearrangement joins TRBV5-1 to TRBJ2-7; perhaps TRBD2 as D (5 bases). Per the germline V gene, CDR1 is SGHRS and CDR2 is YFSETQ. The CDR3 is made up of 14 amino acids. V lost 0 bases and J 3 bases, leaving 10 bases between the germline ends. CDR3 nucleotides: TGCGCCAGCAGCTTGGCCGACGGGGACTACGAGCAGTACTTC. Its protein product is CASSLADGDYEQYF.

A word on this clonotype: Given a much more abundant clone one base away, this may be a read error. This chain uses TRBV18 with TRBJ2-3; 8 nucleotides line up with TRBD1. V dropped 6 bases and J dropped 1; count of bases not matched to a gene: 6. The CDR3 loop spans 15 amino acids. CDR1 is KGHSH and CDR2 is LQKENI in the germline V gene. The CDR3 DNA follows: TGTGCCAGCTCGAAAGGGACAGGATGCACAGATACGCAGTATTTT. Residues: CASSKGTGCTDTQYF.

The chain couples TRBV7-2 to TRBJ1-5; D ambiguous. With 3 bases removed from V and 0 bases from J, the gap between germline ends came to 9 bases. Germline CDR1 and CDR2: SGHTA and FQGNSA. This CDR3 spans 15 amino acids. In nucleotides, the CDR3 is TGTGCCAGCAGCTTTGACTACTATAGCAATCAGCCCCAGCATTTT. Amino acids: CASSFDYYSNQPQHF.

In its sample, this clonotype was seen a few times. The J gene is TRBJ2-3, the V gene TRBV5-4, with D tentatively TRBD1 or TRBD2 (5 bases each). V gave up 6 bases and J gave up 3 bases, with 17 bases separating them. This CDR3 region has 15 residues. Germline CDR1 is SGHNT and CDR2 is YYREEE (reference sequence). CDR3 sequence: CASTAGTVLTDTQYF. CDR3 nucleotide sequence: TGTGCCAGCACCGCCGGGACGGTTCTTACAGATACGCAGTATTTT.

This clonotype came up a few times. Written as DNA, the CDR3 is TGTGCCAGCAGCTTAGGATTCGGGGGCACTGAAAAACTGTTTTTT. It is translated as CASSLGFGGTEKLFF. The chain employs TRBV7-6 and TRBJ1-4, with D possibly matching TRBD1 (6 bases). CDR3 size: 15 residues. Looked up from germline, CDR1 is SGHVS and CDR2 is FNYEAQ. V was clipped by 1 base and J by 7 bases, with 13 bases between them.

This clonotype was counted ten times or more. The rearrangement joins TRBV2 to TRBJ2-1; D is unclear. Per the germline V gene, CDR1 is SNHLY and CDR2 is FYNNEI. The CDR3 totals 12 residues. The V end was cut by 6 bases, the J end by 5 bases, with 8 bases between. CDR3 coding DNA: TGTGCCAGCAGAGCGCTCGACAATGAGCAGTTCTTC. Amino acid sequence: CASRALDNEQFF.

There are many counts of this clonotype. CDR3 in amino acids: CASSFGPWQGNTGELFF. The CDR3 DNA reads TGTGCCAGCAGTTTCGGTCCTTGGCAGGGGAACACCGGGGAGCTGTTTTTT. This sequence joins TRBV12-3 or TRBV12-4 and TRBJ2-2; possible D gene TRBD1, 5 bases. The CDR3 consists of 17 residues. Trimming removed 3 bases from V and 1 base from J, with 15 bases in between.

This clonotype came up many times. As DNA, the CDR3 is TGTGCCAGCAGCCAGACAGGGGGCCCCTACGAGCAGTACTTC. Translation: CASSQTGGPYEQYF. This chain links TRBV14 with TRBJ2-7; TRBD1 aligns across 10 bases. The CDR3 has 14 residues. V lost 3 bases to trimming and J lost 2 bases; unmatched junction nucleotides: 1. Germline lookup yields CDR1 SGHDN and CDR2 FVKESK.

CDR3 sequence reads: CASSHSGAGPTEAFF. The CDR3 DNA sequence: TGTGCCAGCAGCCACTCGGGGGCGGGGCCCACTGAAGCTTTCTTT. The chain carries TRBV7-9 and TRBJ1-1; maybe TRBD1 (6 bases). This CDR3 has 15 residues. The V end lost 5 bases, the J end lost 4 bases, and 17 bases lay between the germline ends. The germline V gene has CDR1 SEHNR and CDR2 FQNEAQ (reference sequence).

The chain combines TRBV29-1 with TRBJ2-1; perhaps TRBD2 as D (6 bases). Trimming took off 4 bases at V and 1 base at J, with 11 bases between the two ends. The CDR3 is 14 residues long. Germline assignment: CDR1 SQVTM and CDR2 ANQGSEA. The CDR3 loop reads CSVGRDTSYNEQFF. In DNA, the CDR3 is TGCAGCGTTGGGCGGGATACATCCTACAATGAGCAGTTCTTC.